Listed here are 9 T cell receptor beta chains from one sample, sequenced in a study of CD8+ T cells in alopecia areata. Once RNA had been extracted, it was reverse transcribed into cDNA to act as the sequencing template. Repertoires were generated with immunoSEQ multiplex PCR, while TCRdb's copy carries only in-frame clones and drops some. There are tens of thousands of clones in the sample; approximately 60% occur only once, and approximately 15% lies in the top ten. The sample here was CD8+ T cells sorted from blood, taken at week 0. The receptor source for this set is a human donor with alopecia areata.

The rearrangement uses TRBV6-4 and TRBJ2-3; no definite D call. CDR1 and CDR2 (germline): MRHNA, SNTAGT. The CDR3 contains 16 residues. The V gene lost 6 bases and the J gene lost 2 bases, with 18 bases spanning the gap. The DNA of the CDR3 is TGTGCCAGCAGCCAAGACCCGACAAGCCCCACAGATACGCAGTATTTT. Its translation is CASSQDPTSPTDTQYF.

The genes are TRBV7-6 and TRBJ1-1, with D maybe TRBD1 (6 bases). CDR1 is SGHVS, CDR2 FNYEAQ, per germline. This CDR3 spans 14 amino acids. V dropped 5 bases and J dropped 1 base, with 11 bases sitting between them. CDR3 in amino acids: CASSLTGPNTEAFF. CDR3 sequence (DNA): TGTGCCAGCAGCCTCACAGGGCCGAACACTGAAGCTTTCTTT.

This sequence joins TRBV4-1 and TRBJ2-7; no firm D call. The CDR3 is 13 amino acids. Per germline, CDR1 MGHRA and CDR2 YSYEKL. The germline V and J ends were trimmed by 1 base and 6 bases, with 10 bases remaining between them. The CDR3: CASSQGVQFEQYF. The DNA of the CDR3 is TGCGCCAGCAGCCAAGGAGTTCAGTTCGAGCAGTACTTC.

This clone was seen a handful of times. The chain is built from TRBV29-1 and TRBJ1-2; TRBD1 is a possible D gene (5 bases). Trimming shortened V by 7 bases and J by 5 bases, and 11 bases separated the two germline ends. The CDR3 has 11 amino acids. From germline, CDR1 is SQVTM and CDR2 ANQGSEA. CDR3 amino acids: CSARDLYGYTF. The DNA of the CDR3 is TGCAGCGCCCGGGACCTTTATGGCTACACCTTC.

The CDR3 bases are TGCAGCGTTGAGGTCAGGGTGAACACTGAAGCTTTCTTT. The encoded protein is CSVEVRVNTEAFF. V gene TRBV29-1 combines with J gene TRBJ1-1, with a tentative D call TRBD1 (5 bases). V lost 3 bases and J 0 bases, leaving 8 bases between the germline ends. The CDR3 loop spans 13 amino acids. Germline lookup yields CDR1 SQVTM and CDR2 ANQGSEA.

The chain employs TRBV14 and TRBJ2-7; D gene ambiguous. The CDR3 is made up of 14 amino acids. CDR1 is SGHDN, CDR2 FVKESK, per germline. Trimming shortened V by 0 bases and J by 2 bases, and 8 bases separated the two germline ends. The CDR3 sequence is CASSQEWPTYEQYF. CDR3 coding DNA: TGTGCCAGCAGCCAAGAGTGGCCTACCTACGAGCAGTACTTC. Using reference TRBV14 and TRBJ2-7 for the parts outside the CDR3, the full variable domain is EAGVTQFPSHSVIEKGQTVTLRCDPISGHDNLYWYRRVMGKEIKFLLHFVKESKQDESGMPNNRFLAERTGGTYSTLKVQPAELEDSGVYFCASSQEWPTYEQYFGPGTRLTVT.

With respect to this clone: Different DNA sequences within this sample yield the same CDR3. The rearrangement joins TRBV4-1 to TRBJ2-3, with TRBD2 matching over 8 bases. V was clipped by 0 bases and J by 2 bases; unmatched bases: 1. This CDR3 spans 15 amino acids. Germline assignment: CDR1 MGHRA and CDR2 YSYEKL. The CDR3 bases are TGCGCCAGCAGCCAAGAAGCGGGGGCCACAGATACGCAGTATTTT. Amino acids: CASSQEAGATDTQYF.

A single count supports this clone. This rearrangement joins TRBV7-2 to TRBJ1-5; D gene ambiguous. The CDR3 length is 16 residues. Germline CDR1 reads SGHTA; CDR2 reads FQGNSA. Trimming cost V 7 bases and J 0 bases, with 16 bases left between them. CDR3 bases: TGTGCCAGCACCCCCCCTGAAAAGCTTAGCAATCAGCCCCAGCATTTT. This sequence encodes CASTPPEKLSNQPQHF.

The sample holds one count of this clone. This rearrangement joins TRBV7-9 to TRBJ2-7, with TRBD2 matching over 11 bases. The CDR3 spans 16 residues. Trimming removed 4 bases from V and 4 bases from J; junction bases left unmatched: 9. The germline V gene encodes CDR1 SEHNR and CDR2 FQNEAQ (reference sequence). CDR3: CASSSPETSGTYEQYF. In DNA form, the CDR3 reads TGTGCCAGCAGCTCCCCGGAGACTAGCGGGACTTACGAGCAGTACTTC.